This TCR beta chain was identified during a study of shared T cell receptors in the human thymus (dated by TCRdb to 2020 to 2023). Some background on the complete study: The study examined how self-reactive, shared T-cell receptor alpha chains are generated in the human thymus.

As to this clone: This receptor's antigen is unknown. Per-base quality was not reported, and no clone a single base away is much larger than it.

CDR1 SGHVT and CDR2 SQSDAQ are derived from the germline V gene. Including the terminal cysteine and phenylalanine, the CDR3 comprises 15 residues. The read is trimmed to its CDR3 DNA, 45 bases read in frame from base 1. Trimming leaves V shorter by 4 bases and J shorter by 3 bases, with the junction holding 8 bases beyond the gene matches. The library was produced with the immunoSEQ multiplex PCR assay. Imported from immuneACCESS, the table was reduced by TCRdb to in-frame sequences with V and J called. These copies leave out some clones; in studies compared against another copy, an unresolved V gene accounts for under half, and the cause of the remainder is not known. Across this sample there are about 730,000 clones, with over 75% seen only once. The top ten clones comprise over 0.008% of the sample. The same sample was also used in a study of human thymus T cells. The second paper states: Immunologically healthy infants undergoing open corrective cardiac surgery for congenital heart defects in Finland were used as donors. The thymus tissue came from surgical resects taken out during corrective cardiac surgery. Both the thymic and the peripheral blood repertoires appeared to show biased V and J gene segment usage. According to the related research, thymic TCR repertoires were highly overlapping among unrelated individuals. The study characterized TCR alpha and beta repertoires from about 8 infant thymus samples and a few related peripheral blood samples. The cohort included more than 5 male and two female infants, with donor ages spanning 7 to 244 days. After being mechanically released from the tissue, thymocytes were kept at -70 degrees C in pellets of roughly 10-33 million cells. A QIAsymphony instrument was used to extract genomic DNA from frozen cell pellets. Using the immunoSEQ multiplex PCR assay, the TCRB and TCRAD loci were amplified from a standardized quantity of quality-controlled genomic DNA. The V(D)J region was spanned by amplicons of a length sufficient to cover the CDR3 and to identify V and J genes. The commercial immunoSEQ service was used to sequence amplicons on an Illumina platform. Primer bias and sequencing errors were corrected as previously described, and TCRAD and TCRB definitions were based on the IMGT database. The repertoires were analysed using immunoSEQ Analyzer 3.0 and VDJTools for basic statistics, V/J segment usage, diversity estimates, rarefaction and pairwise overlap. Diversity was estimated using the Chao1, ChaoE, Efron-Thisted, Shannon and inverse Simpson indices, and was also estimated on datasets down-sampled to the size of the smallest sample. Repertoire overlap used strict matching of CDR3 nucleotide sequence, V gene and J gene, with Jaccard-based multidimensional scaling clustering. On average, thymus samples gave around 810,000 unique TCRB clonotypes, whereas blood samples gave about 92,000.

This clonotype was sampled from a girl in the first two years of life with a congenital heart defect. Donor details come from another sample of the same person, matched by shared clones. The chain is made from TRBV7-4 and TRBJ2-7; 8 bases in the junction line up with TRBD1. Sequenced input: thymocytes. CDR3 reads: CASSSTRTGRYEQYF. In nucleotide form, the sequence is TGTGCCAGCAGCTCCACCAGGACAGGGCGCTACGAGCAGTACTTC.